This TCR beta chain was retrieved from a study of blood T cell repertoires in COVID-19. This table comes from immunoSEQ multiplex PCR, and its TCRdb copy is limited to in-frame clones, with some not included. The sample includes 190,000 or so clones, over 75% of them seen just once. The CDR3 has 14 residues. Germline values: CDR1 SGHRS, CDR2 YFSETQ. The germline V and J ends were trimmed by 5 bases and 8 bases, with 19 bases remaining between them. Donors of Cohort 3 who recovered were those that had two negative PCRs, clearance, or symptom resolution. The chain carries TRBV5-1 and TRBJ1-2; no reliable D call. The origin of this receptor is a man aged 40-50 years who had recovered from COVID-19. What was sequenced was PBMCs or T cells enriched from blood (not recorded which). The CDR3, as DNA: TGCGCCAGCAGAGGTTCATCCCAACGAGGAGGCTACACCTTC. It yields the protein CASRGSSQRGGYTF.